Presented here are 23 T cell receptor beta chains from one specimen sequenced in a study of cytomegalovirus exposure and HLA in healthy donors. Amplification used 60 Vbeta primers and 13 Jbeta primers. Assay used: immunoSEQ multiplex PCR; TCRdb lists only in-frame clones, some missing. The sample yields under 100,000 clones, around 77% seen once. Sequenced: PBMCs. All receptors come from a man in his forties or fifties in good health and CMV-seronegative.

The chain carries TRBV7-9 and TRBJ2-5; a possible D gene is TRBD2 (5 bases). There are 13 residues in the CDR3. The V and J ends lost 5 bases and 3 bases respectively, with 10 bases between them. The germline V gene encodes CDR1 SEHNR and CDR2 FQNEAQ (reference sequence). CDR3 region: CASSLFGEETQYF. Written as DNA, the CDR3 is TGTGCCAGCAGCCTCTTCGGGGAAGAGACCCAGTACTTC.

The chain joins TRBV7-8 to TRBJ1-1; D uncertain. With 5 bases removed from V and 3 bases from J, the gap between germline ends came to 7 bases. The length of the CDR3 is 12 residues. Germline CDR1 reads SGHVS; CDR2 reads FQNEAQ. CDR3 nucleotides: TGTGCCAGCAGCCCCATCCACACTGAAGCTTTCTTT. It encodes CASSPIHTEAFF.

The chain couples TRBV5-8 to TRBJ1-1; 7 bases fit TRBD1. CDR1 is SGHTS, CDR2 YDEGEE, per germline. J gave up 7 bases and V 4 bases, and 4 bases lay outside the gene matches. The CDR3 loop spans 12 amino acids. The CDR3, as DNA: TGTGCCAGCAGCCAGGGGGAGGTTGAAGCTTTCTTT. Translating gives CASSQGEVEAFF.

The chain couples TRBV9 to TRBJ2-5; D may be TRBD2 (6 bases). Per the germline V gene, CDR1 is SGDLS and CDR2 is YYNGEE. The V gene lost 0 bases and the J gene lost 1 base, with 10 bases spanning the gap. This CDR3 is 15 amino acids long. The CDR3 sequence is CASSVAGGPQETQYF. CDR3 in DNA: TGTGCCAGCAGCGTAGCCGGGGGACCCCAAGAGACCCAGTACTTC.

The chain recombines TRBV2 with TRBJ1-4, with 7 bases aligning to TRBD1. The CDR3 has 15 residues. The trim removed 2 bases at V and 0 bases at J, leaving 0 bases unmatched. Per the germline V gene, CDR1 is SNHLY and CDR2 is FYNNEI. DNA of the CDR3: TGTGCCAGCAGTGAACAGGGGGCAACTAATGAAAAACTGTTTTTT. Translating it yields CASSEQGATNEKLFF. Looking up the rest from reference TRBV2 and TRBJ1-4 gives the full variable domain: EPEVTQTPSHQVTQMGQEVILRCVPISNHLYFYWYRQILGQKVEFLVSFYNNEISEKSEIFDDQFSVERPDGSNFTLKIRSTKLEDSAMYFCASSEQGATNEKLFFGSGTQLSVL.

V and J are TRBV10-3 and TRBJ1-5, with 8 bases matching TRBD1. The germline gives CDR1 ENHRY, CDR2 SYGVKD. Losses at the gene ends were 0 bases for V and 7 bases for J; bases not matched to a gene: 8. The CDR3 runs 16 residues. DNA of the CDR3: TGTGCCATCAGTGAGTCACGGACAGGGATGGACCAGCCCCAGCATTTT. It specifies CAISESRTGMDQPQHF.

The J gene is TRBJ2-3, the V gene TRBV6-1; 7 positions match TRBD2. V shed 10 bases, J shed 5 bases, and the junction held 12 bases outside the gene matches. The CDR3 spans 14 residues. Looked up from germline, CDR1 is MNHNS and CDR2 is SASEGT. CDR3 amino acids: CAMGGGGQLDTQYF. The CDR3 DNA reads TGTGCCATGGGGGGGGGAGGGCAGTTAGATACGCAGTATTTT.

This clone was picked up many times. CDR3 sequence reads: CASSIDGGTEAFF. DNA for the CDR3: TGTGCCAGTAGTATAGACGGAGGGACTGAAGCTTTCTTT. V gene TRBV19 combines with J gene TRBJ1-1; D is undetermined. This CDR3 contains 13 residues. Germline V gene sequence: CDR1 LNHDA, CDR2 SQIVND (reference sequence). Trimming removed 0 bases at V and 5 bases at J, with 7 bases between.

This chain joins TRBV28 and TRBJ1-2; 7 nucleotides align to TRBD1. This CDR3 has 12 amino acids. V lost 6 bases to trimming and J lost 8 bases; unmatched junction nucleotides: 6. Germline loops: CDR1 MDHEN, CDR2 SYDVKM. The CDR3 DNA follows: TGTGCCAGCAGCGAGGGGGCGCGAGGCTACACCTTC. This translates into CASSEGARGYTF.

This chain connects TRBV18 to TRBJ1-5, with 9 bases fitting TRBD1. This CDR3 contains 15 residues. The J segment lost 6 bases and the V segment lost 5 bases, leaving 8 bases of the junction unmatched. Germline V gene sequence: CDR1 KGHSH, CDR2 LQKENI. The CDR3 DNA reads as TGTGCCAGCTCAGCGGGGACAGGGAAACTTCAGCCCCAGCATTTT. This sequence encodes CASSAGTGKLQPQHF.

This clone was counted a few times. The CDR3 nucleotides are TGTGCCAGCAGCCGGACAGTTGGGGAAAATCAGCCCCAGCATTTT. As protein: CASSRTVGENQPQHF. V and J are TRBV28 and TRBJ1-5; tentative D call: TRBD1 (6 bases). V lost 6 bases to trimming and J lost 4 bases, with 16 bases between them. Germline V gene lookup returns CDR1 MDHEN and CDR2 SYDVKM. There are 15 residues in the CDR3.

This clone was seen a few times. The junction departs from the called germline gene at one end, perhaps through a read error. The V gene is TRBV7-9, the J gene TRBJ2-2; D not resolved. CDR3 length equals 12 residues. Germline V gives CDR1 SEHNR, CDR2 FQNEAQ (reference sequence). The CDR3 here is CSSSQNTGELFF. CDR3 nucleotides: TGTTCCAGCAGCCAGAACACCGGGGAGCTGTTTTTT. Full variable domain (rest looked up from reference TRBV7-9 and TRBJ2-2): DTGVSQNPRHKITKRGQNVTFRCDPISEHNRLYWYRQTLGQGPEFLTYFQNEAQLEKSRLLSDRFSAERPKGSFSTLEIQRTEQGDSAMYLCSSSQNTGELFFGEGSRLTVL.

The chain combines TRBV7-6 with TRBJ1-4; D possibly corresponds to TRBD1 (5 bases). This CDR3 contains 15 residues. CDR1 and CDR2 (germline): SGHVS, FNYEAQ. Trimming took off 0 bases at V and 5 bases at J, with 10 bases between the two ends. The CDR3 nucleotides read TGTGCCAGCAGCTTAGCGGGGCTGATAAATGAAAAACTGTTTTTT. It encodes CASSLAGLINEKLFF.

The gene calls are TRBV19 and TRBJ2-7, with TRBD2 as a possible D gene (5 bases). With 0 bases removed from V and 0 bases from J, the gap between germline ends came to 9 bases. CDR1 is LNHDA and CDR2 is SQIVND in the germline V gene (reference sequence). The CDR3 has 15 amino acids. CDR3 in amino acids: CASSIDLEVSYEQYF. In nucleotides, the CDR3 is TGTGCCAGTAGTATAGATCTGGAGGTCTCCTACGAGCAGTACTTC.

This clone was observed a handful of times. This chain links TRBV6-1 with TRBJ1-5; 8 bases are a match to TRBD1. Germline loops: CDR1 MNHNS, CDR2 SASEGT. This CDR3 contains 16 residues. Trimming removed 4 bases from V and 3 bases from J; junction bases left unmatched: 8. DNA of the CDR3: TGTGCCAGCAGTGCGCAGGGGGCGATGGACAATCAGCCCCAGCATTTT. The encoded protein is CASSAQGAMDNQPQHF.

This clone was found a few times. The V call is TRBV7-9, the J call TRBJ1-2, with D perhaps matching TRBD1 (6 bases). V lost 5 bases and J lost 5, with 12 bases in between. Germline CDR1 and CDR2: SEHNR and FQNEAQ (reference sequence). This CDR3 spans 13 amino acids. CDR3 DNA: TGTGCCAGCAGCCCAAAGGACAGTTATGGCTACACCTTC. It is translated as CASSPKDSYGYTF.

The chain links TRBV9 to TRBJ1-6; 10 bases match TRBD1. Germline assignment: CDR1 SGDLS and CDR2 YYNGEE. The CDR3 contains 14 residues. J was trimmed by 10 bases and V by 3 bases; bases with no gene match: 4. The CDR3: CASSAWTGGSPLHF. The CDR3 nucleotides read TGTGCCAGCAGCGCGTGGACAGGGGGATCACCCCTCCACTTT. The full variable domain, rest sourced from reference TRBV9 and TRBJ1-6, is DSGVTQTPKHLITATGQRVTLRCSPRSGDLSVYWYQQSLDQGLQFLIQYYNGEERAKGNILERFSAQQFPDLHSELNLSSLELGDSALYFCASSAWTGGSPLHFGNGTRLTVT.

V and J are TRBV19 and TRBJ2-7, with 7 bases that match TRBD1. The CDR3 spans 16 residues. The ends lost 5 bases at V and 2 bases at J; junction bases unmatched: 12. Germline V lookup: CDR1 LNHDA, CDR2 SQIVND (reference sequence). The CDR3 DNA sequence: TGTGCCAGTAGTCTCGCTCGAGACGGGACAGCCTACGAGCAGTACTTC. It translates to CASSLARDGTAYEQYF.

The V and J genes are TRBV7-3 and TRBJ2-2; tentative D call: TRBD1 (6 bases). Trimming took 0 bases from V and 6 from J, leaving 8 bases between them. Germline values: CDR1 SGHTA, CDR2 FQGTGA. This CDR3 has 14 amino acids. Here the CDR3 DNA reads TGTGCCAGCAGCTTAACGGGGGCCTCCGGGGAGCTGTTTTTT. It specifies CASSLTGASGELFF.

The chain carries TRBV2 and TRBJ1-6, with D unresolved. Trimming stripped 6 bases from V and 1 base from J, with 7 bases between. The CDR3 is 14 amino acids. Per germline, CDR1 SNHLY and CDR2 FYNNEI. CDR3 bases: TGTGCCAGCAGCGGGAGGTCCTATAATTCACCCCTCCACTTT. It encodes CASSGRSYNSPLHF. Combining the CDR3 with reference TRBV2 and TRBJ1-6 gives the whole variable domain EPEVTQTPSHQVTQMGQEVILRCVPISNHLYFYWYRQILGQKVEFLVSFYNNEISEKSEIFDDQFSVERPDGSNFTLKIRSTKLEDSAMYFCASSGRSYNSPLHFGNGTRLTVT.

With respect to this clone: A read error may produce the germline difference seen at one junction end. The chain recombines TRBV7-9 with TRBJ2-1; D unresolved. This CDR3 has 12 amino acids. From germline, CDR1 is SEHNR and CDR2 FQNEAQ (reference sequence). The CDR3 DNA is TGTTCCAGCAGCCGGGTCCACAATGAGCAGTTCTTC. The encoded protein is CSSSRVHNEQFF.

The rearrangement uses TRBV5-1 and TRBJ2-7, with 8 bases identical to TRBD1. Germline CDR1 is SGHRS and CDR2 is YFSETQ. V dropped 7 bases and J dropped 5; count of bases not matched to a gene: 29. This CDR3 is built from 20 residues. The CDR3 region is CASGTGGPSGPSRNLHEQYF. CDR3 DNA: TGCGCCAGCGGGACAGGAGGCCCTTCGGGCCCGAGTAGAAATCTCCACGAGCAGTACTTC. Full variable domain (outside the CDR3, taken from reference TRBV5-1 and TRBJ2-7): KAGVTQTPRYLIKTRGQQVTLSCSPISGHRSVSWYQQTPGQGLQFLFEYFSETQRNKGNFPGRFSGRQFSNSRSEMNVSTLELGDSALYLCASGTGGPSGPSRNLHEQYFGPGTRLTVT.

The rearrangement uses TRBV27 and TRBJ2-7; possible D gene TRBD1, 6 bases. This CDR3 has 10 amino acids. The germline V and J ends were trimmed by 7 bases and 6 bases, with 7 bases remaining between them. Germline V lookup: CDR1 MNHEY, CDR2 SMNVEV (reference sequence). CDR3 coding DNA: TGTGCCAGCAACAGGGCCGAGCAGTACTTC. Amino acid sequence: CASNRAEQYF.